This TCR beta chain appears in the sequencing data of a study of human CD8 memory T cell subsets. A UMI-labeled 5' RACE approach was the method that produced the TCR beta libraries. Reanalyzing the 5' RACE reads, TCRdb keeps one entry per CDR3 protein, without DNA. Its table lists 9,500 to 12,000 distinct CDR3 sequences. The sequence came from a human donor in good health. Specimen: CD8+ T cells from PBMCs.

CDR3 sequence reads: CASSATRGGLQETQYF. This chain uses TRBV2 with TRBJ2-5; TCRdb selects TRBD1, and the lack of DNA leaves this call unchecked. The CDR3 is 16 amino acids. CDR1 and CDR2 from the germline V gene are SNHLY and FYNNEI.